The clone carrying this T cell receptor beta chain was seen more than once but under ten times. The data belong to a study of T-cell memory formation after mild COVID-19. Overall study context: Largely, TCR clusters stayed within a single donor.

TCRdb processed the 5' RACE reads anew with MiXCR; each CDR3 protein has one entry. This sample has some 200,000 distinct CDR3 sequences; just over 9.5% occur once, and the top ten carry roughly 4%. Sequenced: PBMCs or a T cell subset sorted from them (not recorded which). The TCR comes from a man aged 18 to 30 who had mild COVID-19 (a few samples of this study predate the infection). Cell type and time point are not known.

For the CDR3, the DNA is TGCGCCAGCAGCCGGGTCCTAGCGGGGGGGAGCACAGATACGCAGTATTTT. Protein sequence: CASSRVLAGGSTDTQYF. The V and J genes are TRBV4-1 and TRBJ2-3; 12 bases fit TRBD2. The length of the CDR3 is 17 residues. Per the germline V gene, CDR1 is MGHRA and CDR2 is YSYEKL. V shed 4 bases, J shed 0 bases, and the junction held 5 bases outside the gene matches.